A single sample is the source of the 8 T cell receptor beta chains below, sequenced in a study of CD8 T cells in Susac syndrome. RNA totalling roughly 0.45 to 1 ug underwent reverse transcription with random hexamers. Each CDR3 protein is one row after TCRdb ran MiXCR on the immunoSEQ multiplex PCR reads. The sample carries roughly 25,000 distinct CDR3 sequences, roughly 93% recorded once. The sequencing sample was made of CD8+ T cells from PBMCs. These receptors all come from a human donor with Susac syndrome.

This sequence joins TRBV11-2 and TRBJ1-1; perhaps TRBD1 as D (5 bases). Trimming removed 2 bases at V and 4 bases at J, with 11 bases between. The CDR3 is 14 amino acids. CDR1 and CDR2 from the germline V gene are SGHAT and FQNNGV. The DNA of the CDR3 is TGTGCCAGCAGCTTAATTGGGGGTGTCACTGAAGCTTTCTTT. This translates into CASSLIGGVTEAFF.

The chain links TRBV5-6 to TRBJ1-1; no reliable D call. The CDR3 length is 13 residues. Germline CDR1 reads SGHDT; CDR2 reads YYEEEE. Deletions cut 5 bases from V and 3 bases from J, with 11 bases between. CDR3 sequence: CASSSGVDTEAFF. The CDR3 DNA reads TGTGCCAGCAGTTCGGGAGTCGACACTGAAGCTTTCTTT.

The chain carries TRBV28 and TRBJ1-2; D not certain. Germline CDR1 is MDHEN and CDR2 is SYDVKM. V lost 1 base to trimming and J lost 4 bases, with 1 base between them. This CDR3 spans 11 amino acids. The CDR3 reads CASSLSYGYTF. The CDR3 bases are TGTGCCAGCAGTTTATCCTATGGCTACACCTTC.

The chain is built from TRBV7-3 and TRBJ2-5, with D perhaps TRBD2 (5 bases). CDR3 length: 14 residues. Germline V gene data show CDR1 as SGHTA and CDR2 as FQGTGA. Trimming left V 0 bases short and J 1 base short, with 6 bases between. CDR3 protein: CASSLTGSQETQYF. The CDR3 coding sequence is TGTGCCAGCAGCTTAACGGGGAGCCAAGAGACCCAGTACTTC.

This chain links TRBV7-8 with TRBJ2-7; D perhaps matches TRBD2 (6 bases). The CDR3 runs to 14 residues. Germline V gene data show CDR1 as SGHVS and CDR2 as FQNEAQ. V lost 3 bases and J 6 bases, leaving 15 bases between the germline ends. CDR3 sequence reads: CASSFPGAVAEQYF. DNA of the CDR3: TGTGCCAGCAGCTTCCCGGGAGCCGTCGCCGAGCAGTACTTC.

The chain couples TRBV11-3 to TRBJ1-1; D ambiguous. The V end lost 5 bases, the J end lost 2 bases, and 12 bases lay between the germline ends. Germline CDR1 SGHNT, CDR2 YENEEA. The CDR3 has 14 amino acids. CDR3 region: CASSVLRPNTEAFF. The CDR3 coding sequence is TGTGCCAGCAGCGTTCTGAGGCCCAACACTGAAGCTTTCTTT. Drawing the rest from reference TRBV11-3 and TRBJ1-1, the complete variable domain is EAGVVQSPRYKIIEKKQPVAFWCNPISGHNTLYWYLQNLGQGPELLIRYENEEAVDDSQLPKDRFSAERLKGVDSTLKIQPAELGDSAVYLCASSVLRPNTEAFFGQGTRLTVV.

The chain is built from TRBV6-5 and TRBJ1-4; D is ambiguous. The germline V gene encodes CDR1 MNHEY and CDR2 SVGAGI. The CDR3 is made up of 15 amino acids. The germline V and J ends were trimmed by 0 bases and 5 bases, with 10 bases remaining between them. The CDR3, as DNA: TGTGCCAGCAGTTACTCGAGCCGGCCGAATGAAAAACTGTTTTTT. Residues: CASSYSSRPNEKLFF.

This clonotype was seen a single time. The genes are TRBV7-9 and TRBJ1-1; D is uncertain. V lost 3 bases, J lost 1 base, and 6 bases lay in between. The CDR3 contains 13 residues. Germline CDR1 reads SEHNR; CDR2 reads FQNEAQ (reference sequence). The CDR3 protein is CASSFPGNTEAFF. Written as DNA, the CDR3 is TGTGCCAGCAGCTTCCCTGGGAACACTGAAGCTTTCTTT.